The 12 T cell receptor beta chains listed next were all sequenced from one sample in a study of naive and memory T cell subsets. An equimolar mix of two oligonucleotides served as the beta constant-region primer for TRBC1 and TRBC2. Four rounds of PCR amplified the ligated cDNA using nested alpha and beta constant-region primers plus SP2. TCRdb reprocessed the UMI-ligation and nested PCR reads via MiXCR and lists one record per CDR3 protein. The sample records 120,000 or so distinct CDR3 sequences, 30% to 45% being singletons. Sequencing was carried out using central memory CD4+ T cells from blood. Receptors originate from a human donor in good health.

V is TRBV11-2 and J is TRBJ2-7; possible D gene TRBD2, 7 bases. The CDR3 is 15 residues long. Trimming removed 5 bases from V and 2 bases from J, with 16 bases in between. Germline CDR1 reads SGHAT; CDR2 reads FQNNGV. CDR3 amino acids: CASSPRSGGTYEQYF. CDR3 nucleotide sequence: TGTGCCAGCAGCCCCCGATCGGGGGGCACCTACGAGCAGTACTTC.

This clonotype occurred a few times. The chain has TRBV3-1 and TRBJ2-1; either TRBD1 or TRBD2 may fit D (5 bases each). Germline V lookup: CDR1 LGHDT, CDR2 YNNKEL (reference sequence). This CDR3 contains 18 residues. V was shortened by 1 base and J by 4 bases, with 20 bases between the two germline ends. The CDR3 bases are TGTGCCAGCAGCCAAGGCCGGGCGAGGAGAGGGGCTTACAATGAGCAGTTCTTC. Translating it yields CASSQGRARRGAYNEQFF.

The chain couples TRBV5-1 to TRBJ2-5; tentative D call: TRBD1 (6 bases). Germline CDR1 SGHRS, CDR2 YFSETQ. Between the trimmed V and J ends, which lost 4 bases and 5 bases, there was a span of 15 bases. The length of the CDR3 is 14 residues. The CDR3 sequence: CASSPGQFRETQYF. CDR3 nucleotides: TGCGCCAGCAGCCCAGGACAGTTCAGGGAGACCCAGTACTTC.

V gene TRBV29-1 combines with J gene TRBJ2-3; no reliable D call. V gave up 7 bases and J gave up 7 bases, with 9 bases separating them. The CDR3 is made up of 10 amino acids. The germline CDR1 and CDR2 sequences are SQVTM and ANQGSEA. Here the CDR3 reads CSGRTYTQYF. In nucleotides, the CDR3 is TGCAGCGGGCGAACCTATACGCAGTATTTT.

This clonotype showed up just a few times. V gene TRBV6-2 or TRBV6-3 combines with J gene TRBJ2-7; no definite D call. Germline V gives CDR1 MNHEY, CDR2 SVGEGT. V was shortened by 2 bases and J by 0 bases, with 20 bases between the two germline ends. The CDR3 extends over 18 amino acids. The CDR3: CASSYERPPPRYSYEQYF. DNA for the CDR3: TGTGCCAGCAGTTACGAACGGCCCCCACCTCGTTACTCCTACGAGCAGTACTTC.

This sequence joins TRBV14 and TRBJ2-4; TRBD1 matches at 7 bases. With V trimmed by 4 bases and J by 7 bases, 4 bases remained unmatched. Germline CDR1 SGHDN, CDR2 FVKESK. The CDR3 consists of 13 residues. This CDR3 reads CASSLGQTNIQYF. The CDR3, as DNA: TGTGCCAGCAGCCTGGGACAGACGAACATTCAGTACTTC.

The chain is built from TRBV19 and TRBJ1-5; possible D gene TRBD1, 5 bases. Trimming removed 5 bases from V and 5 bases from J, with 10 bases in between. This CDR3 region has 13 residues. CDR1 is LNHDA and CDR2 is SQIVND in the germline V gene (reference sequence). CDR3 sequence reads: CASSDSSYQPQHF. The CDR3 DNA is TGTGCCAGTAGTGACAGCTCCTATCAGCCCCAGCATTTT. Together with reference TRBV19 and TRBJ1-5, the CDR3 gives the full variable domain: DGGITQSPKYLFRKEGQNVTLSCEQNLNHDAMYWYRQDPGQGLRLIYYSQIVNDFQKGDIAEGYSVSREKKESFPLTVTSAQKNPTAFYLCASSDSSYQPQHFGDGTRLSIL.

The sample holds many counts of this clonotype. The chain joins TRBV29-1 to TRBJ1-5; D gene ambiguous. This CDR3 is built from 13 residues. Looked up from germline, CDR1 is SQVTM and CDR2 is ANQGSEA. V lost 4 bases and J lost 4, with 11 bases in between. The CDR3 protein is CSVADGGNQPQHF. The CDR3 DNA sequence: TGCAGCGTTGCGGACGGAGGAAATCAGCCCCAGCATTTT.

The chain carries TRBV6-2 or TRBV6-3 and TRBJ2-1; TRBD2 is a possible D gene (5 bases). Per germline, CDR1 MNHEY and CDR2 SVGEGT. The CDR3 runs to 13 residues. The V and J ends lost 7 bases and 3 bases respectively, with 10 bases between them. This chain's CDR3 is CASMSLVYNEQFF. The DNA for the CDR3 is TGTGCCAGCATGTCACTAGTCTACAATGAGCAGTTCTTC.

The V and J genes are TRBV27 and TRBJ2-5, with 13 bases identical to TRBD2. V shed 5 bases and J 3 bases; nucleotides not matched to a gene: 6. Germline CDR1 MNHEY, CDR2 SMNVEV (reference sequence). The CDR3 is made up of 16 amino acids. CDR3 loop: CASSPTSGRAKETQYF. For the CDR3, the DNA is TGTGCCAGCAGTCCTACTAGCGGGAGGGCCAAAGAGACCCAGTACTTC.

J is TRBJ1-5 and V is TRBV6-1, with D uncertain. With 3 bases removed from V and 4 bases from J, the gap between germline ends came to 10 bases. Germline V gene lookup returns CDR1 MNHNS and CDR2 SASEGT. This CDR3 contains 14 residues. Here the CDR3 reads CASSDNGWNQPQHF. In nucleotides, the CDR3 is TGTGCCAGCAGTGATAACGGTTGGAATCAGCCCCAGCATTTT.

In this sample, this clonotype turned up a few times. V is TRBV6-5 and J is TRBJ1-5, with D possibly matching TRBD1 (5 bases). V lost 10 bases, J lost 4 bases, and 17 bases lay in between. CDR1 is MNHEY and CDR2 is SVGAGI in the germline V gene. The CDR3 is 14 amino acids. Written as DNA, the CDR3 is TGTGCCACGCGGCAGGGACTGAATAATCAGCCCCAGCATTTT. This sequence encodes CATRQGLNNQPQHF.